This entry describes one T cell receptor beta chain. Its antigen is still unknown. TCRdb re-derived calls from the reads in MiXCR, one entry per CDR3 protein. Among 95,000 to 120,000 distinct CDR3 sequences listed, about 33% were seen once. The sample originates from a study of T cell repertoires in cytomegalovirus infection. Study details: Newly reported HLA-C-restricted and thoroughly characterized HLA-B-restricted CMV epitopes were employed. CMV infection and matching HLA type were both indicated by public TCR beta signatures. Study observations and caveats: Using cumulative public TCR beta family frequency, the authors identified those who carried CMV together with the relevant HLA. The ex vivo response was dominated by HLA-C-restricted CMV-specific TCR beta clonotypes.

CDR1 and CDR2 (germline): LNHNV, YYDKDF (reference sequence). V was clipped by 4 bases and J by 3 bases, with 18 bases between them. The CDR3 runs to 17 residues. The sample in question was CD8+ T cells from cultured PBMCs, obtained from culture after CMV antigen stimulation. The clonotype was recovered from a human donor in good health (CMV status not recorded). Some clones in this sample may be carry-over from other donors' samples. The chain is built from TRBV15 and TRBJ2-2; tentatively, D is TRBD2 (6 bases). The CDR3 sequence is CATSTDLTRLDTGELFF. The CDR3, as DNA: TGTGCCACCAGCACCGATCTGACTAGATTGGACACCGGGGAGCTGTTTTTT.